This TCR beta chain comes out of a study of early T cells in non-severe SARS-CoV-2 infection. Study overall: The authors sequenced bulk RNA from unsorted whole blood, leaving chains unpaired.

Individual cDNA molecules each received unique molecular identifiers attached to them. TCRdb reanalysed the 5' RACE reads using MiXCR and keeps one entry per CDR3 protein. The table has 85,000 to 90,000 distinct CDR3 sequences, 11% to 15% seen once. V lost 7 bases to trimming and J lost 2 bases, with 20 bases between them. This CDR3 comprises 16 residues. From germline, CDR1 is LGHNT and CDR2 FRNRAP. This clonotype has only a few counts. Sequenced material: whole blood. This chain links TRBV12-5 with TRBJ2-5; maybe TRBD2 (6 bases). The sequence came from an adult who was a healthcare worker with PCR-confirmed SARS-CoV-2 infection or an uninfected control (not recorded which). The CDR3 region has the DNA TGTGCTAGTGCCGTGAATAGCTGGGGACTGCAAGAGACCCAGTACTTC. It yields the protein CASAVNSWGLQETQYF.